A selection of T cell receptor beta chains follows, all from one sample in a study of vaccination effects on CD4 cells after COVID-19. Which antigens these TCRs recognize remains unknown. Sequencing was performed with immunoSEQ multiplex PCR; in TCRdb, only in-frame clones are kept and a portion is missing. The sample gives 70,000 to 75,000 clones, approximately 72% of which show up once; less than 5% is in the top ten. Sequencing was performed on CD4+ T cells from PBMCs cultured with HCoV-OC43 spike peptides, taken before COVID-19 vaccination. All receptors come from a human donor who received a COVID-19 vaccine. CDR3s include the opening cysteine and the closing phenylalanine or tryptophan. A D gene is named only where the DNA matches it firmly. Part of the rows lack a size; the others show once, few, many or a class for expanded clones.

d_call clone_size j_call v_call cdr3_nt cdr3_aa
NA once TRBJ1-6 TRBV6-1 TGTGCCAGCAGTGAATGGGAGACTTCACCCCTCCACTTT CASSEWETSPLHF
TRBD2 NA TRBJ2-3 TRBV7-3 TGTGCCAGCAGTTTTAGCGGGGGCAGCACAGATACGCAGTATTTT CASSFSGGSTDTQYF
NA NA TRBJ2-3 TRBV7-9 TGTGCCAGCAAAAGGAGGGGGGCCACAGATACGCAGTATTTT CASKRRGATDTQYF
NA NA TRBJ1-5 TRBV2 TGTGCCAGCAGTGACAGGGGACAGCCCCAGCATTTT CASSDRGQPQHF
NA NA TRBJ1-2 TRBV5-6 TGTGCCAGCAGCTTAGGGGCCTATGGCTACACCTTC CASSLGAYGYTF
TRBD1 NA TRBJ2-3 TRBV24-1 TGTGCCACCAGTGACCCACGCCATAGGACAGGGGGCGGAGCAGATACGCAGTATTTT CATSDPRHRTGGGADTQYF
NA NA TRBJ1-4 TRBV5-1 TGCGCCAGCCGACCAAGGGGAACTAATGAAAAACTGTTTTTT CASRPRGTNEKLFF
TRBD1 NA TRBJ1-1 TRBV9 TGTGCCAGCAGCTTCAGGACAGGGTCGGACACTGAAGCTTTCTTT CASSFRTGSDTEAFF
NA NA TRBJ1-1 TRBV5-6 TGTGCCAGCAGCTTGGGACTGTGGAACACTGAAGCTTTCTTT CASSLGLWNTEAFF
TRBD1 few TRBJ1-4 TRBV6-6 TGTGCCAGCAGCGCCAATAATCCCGGGACAGGGCCGGTATATGGCGAAAAACTGTTTTTT CASSANNPGTGPVYGEKLFF
TRBD2 once TRBJ2-2 TRBV7-2 TGTGCCAGCAGCTTAGCGGGGGTCGGGGGGGCGGCCGGGGAGCTGTTTTTT CASSLAGVGGAAGELFF
NA NA TRBJ1-1 TRBV6-5 TGTGCGGCTAGAAAGGATGGGGGGAACACTGAAGCTTTCTTT CAARKDGGNTEAFF
TRBD1 NA TRBJ1-5 TRBV18 TGTGCCAGCTCACTTTCCGGGACAGGGCCTCTTGGCCAGCCCCAGCATTTT CASSLSGTGPLGQPQHF
TRBD1 NA TRBJ2-1 TRBV7-2 TGTGCCAGCAGCTTAAGGCCGGGACAGGGGTCCATTGAGCAGTTCTTC CASSLRPGQGSIEQFF
NA NA TRBJ1-6 TRBV19 TGTGCCAGTCAAGGGGGTAATTCACCCCTCCACTTT CASQGGNSPLHF
TRBD1 NA TRBJ2-3 TRBV5-1 TGCGCCAGCGGTGACAGGGTCACAGATACGCAGTATTTT CASGDRVTDTQYF
NA NA TRBJ1-2 TRBV4-1 TGCGCCAGCAGCGGACGGGAGAGAGCTAACTATGGCTACACCTTC CASSGRERANYGYTF
NA NA TRBJ1-2 TRBV6-1 TGTGCCAGCAGTGATCGGGCCAACTATGGCTACACCTTC CASSDRANYGYTF
NA few TRBJ1-1 TRBV3-1/TRBV3-2 TGTGCCAGCAGCCAGCTTACGAGGTCTGAAGCTTTCTTT CASSQLTRSEAFF
NA once TRBJ2-1 TRBV11-3 TGTGCCAGCAGCTCGACCAATGAGCAGTTCTTC CASSSTNEQFF
NA NA TRBJ2-1 TRBV7-2 TGTGCCAGCAGCTTAGCGGGGCAGAGCTACAATGAGCAGTTCTTC CASSLAGQSYNEQFF
NA NA TRBJ1-5 TRBV6-2/TRBV6-3 TGTGCCAGCAGTTACGGGGCAGGGTTCTTGAGCCAGCCCCAGCATTTT CASSYGAGFLSQPQHF
TRBD2 few TRBJ2-1 TRBV4-2 TGTGCCAGCAGCCAAGTGGCTAGCGGGGGGCCCAAAACAAATTACAATGAGCAGTTCTTC CASSQVASGGPKTNYNEQFF
TRBD2 NA TRBJ2-5 TRBV2 TGTGCCAGCAGGGGGCGGGGAGGGCTGTACCAAGAGACCCAGTACTTC CASRGRGGLYQETQYF
TRBD2 NA TRBJ2-5 TRBV27 TGTGCCAGCAGGACTAGCGGGGGACAAGAGACCCAGTACTTC CASRTSGGQETQYF
TRBD1 NA TRBJ1-2 TRBV6-5 TGTGCCAGCAGTTCCCCCGGGACAGCTAACTATGGCTACACCTTC CASSSPGTANYGYTF
NA few TRBJ2-3 TRBV10-3 TGTGCCATCAGTGAGTCGAAAGGGAGTAGGACAGATACGCAGTATTTT CAISESKGSRTDTQYF
TRBD2 NA TRBJ2-1 TRBV9 TGTGCCAGCAGCCCCGGACTAGCGGGGTCGAATGAGCAGTTCTTC CASSPGLAGSNEQFF
NA few TRBJ2-1 TRBV9 TGTGCCAGCAGCGTACATCTGGGGGACACCTACAATGAGCAGTTCTTC CASSVHLGDTYNEQFF
NA NA TRBJ1-1 TRBV6-5 TGTGCCAGCAGACGATCGGGACTCCTGAACACTGAAGCTTTCTTT CASRRSGLLNTEAFF
TRBD1 NA TRBJ1-5 TRBV2 TGTGCCAGCAGTAGGACAGGGGGCTACCAGCCCCAGCATTTT CASSRTGGYQPQHF
NA few TRBJ2-2 TRBV29-1 TGCAGCGTGCACAGCAGGGAAGGAGGGGACACCGGGGAGCTGTTTTTT CSVHSREGGDTGELFF
TRBD1 NA TRBJ1-2 TRBV19 TGTGCCAGTAGTATAGTGCCAGGGGGCTCCTATGGCTACACCTTC CASSIVPGGSYGYTF
NA NA TRBJ1-1 TRBV19 TGTGCCAGTAGTCCCTCCCGTAGGGTGGACACTGAAGCTTTCTTT CASSPSRRVDTEAFF
NA NA TRBJ2-2 TRBV5-5 TGTGCCAGCAGCTTGGTTCCCGGGGGCAAGAACACCGGGGAGCTGTTTTTT CASSLVPGGKNTGELFF
TRBD1 NA TRBJ1-1 TRBV5-1 TGCGCCAGCAGCTTATGGACAGGGACGAACACTGAAGCTTTCTTT CASSLWTGTNTEAFF
NA NA TRBJ1-6 TRBV5-6 TGTGCCAGCAGCTTAGACACTTATCTGGATTCACCCCTCCACTTT CASSLDTYLDSPLHF
TRBD2 NA TRBJ2-2 TRBV27 TGTGCCAGCAGTTTACTAGCGGGGGGGAATCACGGGGAGCTGTTTTTT CASSLLAGGNHGELFF
TRBD1 NA TRBJ1-1 TRBV5-4 TGTGCCAGCAGACTTGGACAGGGAGGGCACACTGAAGCTTTCTTT CASRLGQGGHTEAFF
NA few TRBJ1-1 TRBV14 TGTGCCAGCAGCCAATTCCGGAACACTGAAGCTTTCTTT CASSQFRNTEAFF